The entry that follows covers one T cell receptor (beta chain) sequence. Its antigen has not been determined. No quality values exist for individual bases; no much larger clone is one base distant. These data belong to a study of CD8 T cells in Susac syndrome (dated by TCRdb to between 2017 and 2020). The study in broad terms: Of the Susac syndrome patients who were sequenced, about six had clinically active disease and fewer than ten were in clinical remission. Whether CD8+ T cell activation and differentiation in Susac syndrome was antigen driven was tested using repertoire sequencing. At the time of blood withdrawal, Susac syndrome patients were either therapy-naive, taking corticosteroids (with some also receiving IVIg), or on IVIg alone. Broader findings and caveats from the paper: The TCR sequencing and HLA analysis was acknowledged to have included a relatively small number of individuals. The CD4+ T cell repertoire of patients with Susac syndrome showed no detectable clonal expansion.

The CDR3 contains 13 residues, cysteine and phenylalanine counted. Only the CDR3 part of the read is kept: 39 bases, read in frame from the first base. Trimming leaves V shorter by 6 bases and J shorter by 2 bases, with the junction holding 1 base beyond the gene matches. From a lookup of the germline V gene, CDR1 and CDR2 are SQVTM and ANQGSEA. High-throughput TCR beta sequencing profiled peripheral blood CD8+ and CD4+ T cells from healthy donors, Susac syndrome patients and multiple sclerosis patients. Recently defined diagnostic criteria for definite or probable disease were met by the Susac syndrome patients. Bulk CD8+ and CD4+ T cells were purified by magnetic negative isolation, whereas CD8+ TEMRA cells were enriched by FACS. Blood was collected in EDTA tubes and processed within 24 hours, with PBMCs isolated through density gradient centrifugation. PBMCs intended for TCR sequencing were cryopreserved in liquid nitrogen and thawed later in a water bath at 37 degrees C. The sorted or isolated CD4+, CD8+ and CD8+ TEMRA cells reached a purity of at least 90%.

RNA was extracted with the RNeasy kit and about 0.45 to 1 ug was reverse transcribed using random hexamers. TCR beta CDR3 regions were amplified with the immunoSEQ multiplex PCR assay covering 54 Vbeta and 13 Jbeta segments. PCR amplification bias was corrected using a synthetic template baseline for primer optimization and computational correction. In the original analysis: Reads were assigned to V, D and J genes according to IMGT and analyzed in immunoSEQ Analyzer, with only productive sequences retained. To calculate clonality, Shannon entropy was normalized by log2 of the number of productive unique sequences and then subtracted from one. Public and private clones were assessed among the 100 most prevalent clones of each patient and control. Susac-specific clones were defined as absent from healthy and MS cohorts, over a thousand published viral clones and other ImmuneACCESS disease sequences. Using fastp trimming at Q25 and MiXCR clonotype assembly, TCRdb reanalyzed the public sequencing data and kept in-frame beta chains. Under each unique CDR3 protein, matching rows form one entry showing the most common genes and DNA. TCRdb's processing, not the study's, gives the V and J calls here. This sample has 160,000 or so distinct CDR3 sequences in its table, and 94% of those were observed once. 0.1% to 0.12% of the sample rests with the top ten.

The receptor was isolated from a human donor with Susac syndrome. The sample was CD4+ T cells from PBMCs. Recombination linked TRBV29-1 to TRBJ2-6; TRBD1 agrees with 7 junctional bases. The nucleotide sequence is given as TGCAGCGTCCAGGGGGCTGGGGCCAACGTCCTGACTTTC. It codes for CSVQGAGANVLTF. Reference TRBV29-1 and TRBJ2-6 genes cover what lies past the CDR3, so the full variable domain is SAVISQKPSRDICQRGTSLTIQCQVDSQVTMMFWYRQQPGQSLTLIATANQGSEATYESGFVIDKFPISRPNLTFSTLTVSNMSPEDSSIYLCSVQGAGANVLTFGAGSRLTVL.